Below are 8 T cell receptor beta chains sequenced from a single sample in a study of blood T cell repertoires in COVID-19 (dated by TCRdb to the early 2020s). Libraries were built with the immunoSEQ multiplex PCR assay. Not all clones reach the TCRdb copy of this immuneACCESS table, which keeps in-frame sequences only. Checked studies attribute under half of the gap to unresolved V genes and leave the rest unexplained. The sample table shows a few hundred thousand clones, and more than 80% are seen once. About 3% of the sample comes from the top ten. The material sequenced was peripheral blood. The receptors originated from a woman in her 30s with active or convalescent COVID-19.

The chain has TRBV6-5 and TRBJ1-1; D unresolved. The CDR3 consists of 16 residues. V was cut by 0 bases and J by 3 bases, with 14 bases left in between. Germline V gene sequence: CDR1 MNHEY, CDR2 SVGAGI. This chain's CDR3 is CASSYSTAGWDTEAFF. In DNA form, the CDR3 reads TGTGCCAGCAGTTACTCCACCGCGGGGTGGGACACTGAAGCTTTCTTT.

The V call is TRBV2, the J call TRBJ2-5, with D unresolved. The germline gives CDR1 SNHLY, CDR2 FYNNEI. There are 12 residues in the CDR3. The ends were cut back, 6 bases at V and 5 bases at J, with 10 bases in the middle. In nucleotides, the CDR3 is TGTGCCAGCAGAGACTCTAGGGAGACCCAGTACTTC. Its protein product is CASRDSRETQYF.

The V gene is TRBV14, the J gene TRBJ2-3; D is uncertain. V was clipped by 2 bases and J by 2 bases, with 11 bases between them. The CDR3 totals 15 residues. Germline CDR1 reads SGHDN; CDR2 reads FVKESK. The CDR3 nucleotides are TGTGCCAGCAGCCAACTGGGCGATTCCACAGATACGCAGTATTTT. It is translated as CASSQLGDSTDTQYF.

The chain's CDR3 is CASSHLGSRAEAFF. In DNA form, the CDR3 reads TGTGCCAGCAGCCACCTCGGGAGTAGGGCTGAAGCTTTCTTT. V and J are TRBV4-2 and TRBJ1-1, with D hard to call. The CDR3 runs 14 residues. The germline V gene has CDR1 LGHNA and CDR2 YNFKEQ. Trimming removed 3 bases from V and 6 bases from J, with 14 bases in between.

The chain carries TRBV2 and TRBJ1-3; tentatively, D is TRBD1 (5 bases). The ends were cut back, 2 bases at V and 12 bases at J, with 14 bases in the middle. CDR3 length equals 13 residues. Germline values: CDR1 SNHLY, CDR2 FYNNEI. The CDR3 DNA reads as TGTGCCAGCAGTGAATCTCGGCAGGGAAGCATATATTTT. This codes for CASSESRQGSIYF.

The rearrangement uses TRBV7-2 and TRBJ1-4; no clear D. Trimming left V 3 bases short and J 4 bases short, with 9 bases between. Germline CDR1 is SGHTA and CDR2 is FQGNSA. The CDR3 spans 14 residues. The CDR3 loop is CASSFSGFNEKLFF. The CDR3 bases are TGTGCCAGCAGCTTTTCAGGTTTTAATGAAAAACTGTTTTTT.

The CDR3 reads CASSVDGDRKTQYF. DNA for the CDR3: TGTGCCAGCAGCGTAGATGGAGATAGGAAGACCCAGTACTTC. The chain recombines TRBV9 with TRBJ2-5; no clear D gene. CDR1 and CDR2 (germline): SGDLS, YYNGEE. V lost 0 bases and J lost 6, with 12 bases in between. The CDR3 loop spans 14 amino acids.

This chain joins TRBV10-3 and TRBJ1-1; D might be TRBD1 (6 bases). Germline-derived CDR1 and CDR2 are ENHRY and SYGVKD. The CDR3 sequence is 15 residues long. Deletions cut 0 bases from V and 4 bases from J, with 12 bases between. CDR3 amino acids: CAISESYRVSTEAFF. CDR3 in DNA: TGTGCCATCAGTGAGTCTTACAGGGTCTCCACTGAAGCTTTCTTT.